One sample yielded the 17 T cell receptor beta chains listed below, sequenced in a study of OX40 agonist ivuxolimab in advanced cancers. The method was immunoSEQ multiplex PCR; TCRdb's version includes in-frame clones alone and lacks a portion of them. The sample yields roughly 11,000 clones, around 80% seen once. This specimen was CD4+ or CD8+ T cells sorted from blood, taken in a trial of the OX40 agonist ivuxolimab. The receptor source for this set is an adult with an advanced solid tumor such as melanoma, head and neck, liver or kidney cancer.

V and J are TRBV19 and TRBJ1-2; a weak D match, TRBD1 (6 bases). Germline V gene lookup returns CDR1 LNHDA and CDR2 SQIVND (reference sequence). The CDR3 has 14 amino acids. The germline V and J ends were trimmed by 1 base and 4 bases, with 10 bases remaining between them. CDR3: CASSIGLGGYGYTF. The CDR3 DNA sequence: TGTGCCAGTAGTATAGGACTAGGGGGCTATGGCTACACCTTC.

This chain uses TRBV5-1 with TRBJ2-3, with 7 bases aligning to TRBD2. Germline V gene lookup returns CDR1 SGHRS and CDR2 YFSETQ. V gave up 7 bases and J gave up 1 base; unmatched junction bases: 6. CDR3 size: 14 residues. This CDR3 is CASLKRERTDTQYF. The CDR3 DNA reads TGCGCCAGCTTAAAGCGGGAACGCACAGATACGCAGTATTTT.

J is TRBJ1-2 and V is TRBV19, with D possibly TRBD1 on 5 matching bases. Germline assignment: CDR1 LNHDA and CDR2 SQIVND (reference sequence). This CDR3 spans 15 amino acids. V was trimmed by 7 bases and J by 0 bases, leaving 15 bases between them. This chain's CDR3 is CASTPRGRSNYGYTF. DNA of the CDR3: TGTGCCAGTACTCCGAGGGGCAGATCTAACTATGGCTACACCTTC.

This clone was found a few times. The chain is built from TRBV7-9 and TRBJ2-1; D is uncertain. Trimming removed 5 bases at V and 0 bases at J, with 14 bases between. This CDR3 is 16 amino acids long. Germline assignment: CDR1 SEHNR and CDR2 FQNEAQ (reference sequence). CDR3 in DNA: TGTGCCAGCAGCGGTGTCAGGCAGAGCTCCTACAATGAGCAGTTCTTC. Its protein is CASSGVRQSSYNEQFF.

This clone has only a few counts. The chain combines TRBV6-1 with TRBJ1-5; D remains unclear. CDR3 size: 14 residues. Germline lookup yields CDR1 MNHNS and CDR2 SASEGT. Trimming took off 2 bases at V and 3 bases at J, with 8 bases between the two ends. CDR3 nucleotide sequence: TGTGCCAGCAGTGAATCGGTGCTCAATCAGCCCCAGCATTTT. Translated: CASSESVLNQPQHF.

The chain recombines TRBV27 with TRBJ2-1; the match to TRBD2 covers 8 bases. The CDR3 consists of 14 residues. Germline assignment: CDR1 MNHEY and CDR2 SMNVEV (reference sequence). The junction had 12 bases not matched to a gene; V was cut back by 7 bases and J by 10 bases. The chain's CDR3 is CASKWRGAGGEQFF. CDR3 in DNA: TGTGCCAGCAAGTGGCGGGGGGCCGGCGGAGAGCAGTTCTTC.

This clone was counted between two and nine times. This CDR3 reads CASSPGSEVGNEQFF. Written as DNA, the CDR3 is TGTGCCAGCAGCCCGGGTAGCGAGGTGGGTAATGAGCAGTTCTTC. The chain joins TRBV2 to TRBJ2-1; TRBD2 might be the D (5 bases). CDR3 length: 15 residues. CDR1 and CDR2 from the germline V gene are SNHLY and FYNNEI. V was shortened by 6 bases and J by 7 bases, with 19 bases between the two germline ends.

The rearrangement links TRBV4-2 to TRBJ1-5; 7 bases fit TRBD1. The germline CDR1 and CDR2 sequences are LGHNA and YNFKEQ. The length of the CDR3 is 15 residues. J lost 7 bases, V lost 0 bases, and 6 bases had no gene match. The CDR3 nucleotides are TGTGCCAGCAGCCAAGATATGGCAGGGGGACAGCCCCAGCATTTT. Amino acid sequence: CASSQDMAGGQPQHF.

This clone occurred a few times. The V call is TRBV6-1, the J call TRBJ1-2, with 7 nucleotides matching TRBD1. This CDR3 spans 13 amino acids. Germline CDR1 and CDR2: MNHNS and SASEGT. The ends lost 6 bases at V and 5 bases at J; junction bases unmatched: 6. Here the CDR3 reads CASSPDRVYGYTF. The CDR3, as DNA: TGTGCCAGCAGCCCTGACAGGGTGTATGGCTACACCTTC.

The chain uses TRBV7-4 and TRBJ2-5, with D unresolved. Per germline, CDR1 SGHVT and CDR2 SQSDAQ. The CDR3 loop spans 15 amino acids. V was pared by 3 bases and J by 1 base, with 12 bases between. In DNA form, the CDR3 reads TGTGCCAGCAGCTTCTTTTCGGAGAGCCAAGAGACCCAGTACTTC. Residues: CASSFFSESQETQYF. The variable domain in full, with the rest retrieved from reference TRBV7-4 and TRBJ2-5, is GAGVSQSPRYKVAKRGRDVALRCDSISGHVTLYWYRQTLGQGSEVLTYSQSDAQRDKSGRPSGRFSAERPERSVSTLKIQRTEQGDSAVYLCASSFFSESQETQYFGPGTRLLVL.

This clone came up once. The chain is built from TRBV11-2 and TRBJ2-2, with unresolved D. The CDR3 has 16 residues. Germline V gene data show CDR1 as SGHAT and CDR2 as FQNNGV. Trimming stripped 1 base from V and 6 bases from J, with 15 bases between. The CDR3 protein is CASSLGRRTISGELFF. The CDR3 nucleotides read TGTGCCAGCAGCTTAGGCCGACGCACTATTTCCGGGGAGCTGTTTTTT.

This chain connects TRBV4-1 to TRBJ1-6; 9 nucleotides match TRBD1. This CDR3 has 16 residues. Germline trimming cut 0 bases from V and 10 bases from J; bases unmatched to any gene: 7. Per the germline V gene, CDR1 is MGHRA and CDR2 is YSYEKL. The CDR3 loop is CASSQEGTGSYSPLHF. The DNA for the CDR3 is TGCGCCAGCAGCCAAGAAGGGACAGGGAGTTACTCACCCCTCCACTTT.

CDR3 protein: CASSQGFEQYF. The CDR3 DNA reads TGCGCCAGCAGCCAGGGGTTCGAGCAGTACTTC. V usage is TRBV4-1 and J usage is TRBJ2-7; D call uncertain. V lost 3 bases and J lost 6, with 6 bases in between. The germline V gene has CDR1 MGHRA and CDR2 YSYEKL. The CDR3 consists of 11 residues.

The V and J genes are TRBV6-5 and TRBJ2-7; perhaps TRBD2 as D (6 bases). Per the germline V gene, CDR1 is MNHEY and CDR2 is SVGAGI. The CDR3 covers 15 residues. The ends were cut back, 5 bases at V and 0 bases at J, with 14 bases in the middle. The CDR3 nucleotides are TGTGCCAGCAGTACCCAGACGGGAGCCTCCTACGAGCAGTACTTC. It specifies CASSTQTGASYEQYF.

J is TRBJ2-1 and V is TRBV7-9; TRBD2 matches 8 bases. There are 15 residues in the CDR3. J was trimmed by 3 bases and V by 1 base; bases with no gene match: 2. CDR1 and CDR2 from the germline V gene are SEHNR and FQNEAQ (reference sequence). The CDR3 reads CASSLESGGYNEQFF. CDR3 sequence (DNA): TGTGCCAGCAGCTTAGAAAGCGGGGGCTACAATGAGCAGTTCTTC.

This chain connects TRBV4-2 to TRBJ2-6, with D perhaps being TRBD1 or TRBD2 (5 bases each). Trimming took 0 bases from V and 0 from J, leaving 9 bases between them. This CDR3 has 17 residues. CDR1 LGHNA and CDR2 YNFKEQ come from the germline V gene. CDR3: CASSQDRGGSGANVLTF. The CDR3 bases are TGTGCCAGCAGCCAAGATCGGGGCGGCTCTGGGGCCAACGTCCTGACTTTC.

This clone was seen a handful of times. The chain employs TRBV5-4 and TRBJ2-1; 11 nucleotides match TRBD2. The CDR3 is 18 residues long. With 2 bases clipped from V and 0 bases from J, the junction kept 7 bases outside the gene matches. Germline CDR1 is SGHNT and CDR2 is YYREEE (reference sequence). CDR3 sequence (DNA): TGTGCCAGCAGCTTTCCCGGGACTAGCGGCTTCTCCTACAATGAGCAGTTCTTC. It specifies CASSFPGTSGFSYNEQFF. Filled out from reference TRBV5-4 and TRBJ2-1, the complete variable domain reads ETGVTQSPTHLIKTRGQQVTLRCSSQSGHNTVSWYQQALGQGPQFIFQYYREEENGRGNFPPRFSGLQFPNYSSELNVNALELDDSALYLCASSFPGTSGFSYNEQFFGPGTRLTVL.